This entry features one T cell receptor beta chain sequence. The antigen remains unidentified. CDR1 and CDR2 (germline): MDHEN, SYDVKM. Deletions cut 3 bases from V and 2 bases from J, with 10 bases between. CDR3 length: 14 residues. These data originate in a study of cytomegalovirus exposure and HLA in healthy donors. 13 Jbeta primers and 60 Vbeta primers were used for the PCR. Method: immunoSEQ multiplex PCR; TCRdb's copy keeps in-frame clones and lacks some. This table holds around 150,000 clones, around 79% found once. Notes on the study in general: Data from an earlier analysis indicated that most TCR beta V segments were productive either about 87% or about 30% of the time.

The sample taken for sequencing was PBMCs. V usage is TRBV28 and J usage is TRBJ2-5; D is unclear. The TCR was taken from a man aged 50-60 years in good health and CMV-seropositive. In DNA, the CDR3 is TGTGCCAGCAGTTTCGTAGCAGAACAAGAGACCCAGTACTTC. Amino acids: CASSFVAEQETQYF.